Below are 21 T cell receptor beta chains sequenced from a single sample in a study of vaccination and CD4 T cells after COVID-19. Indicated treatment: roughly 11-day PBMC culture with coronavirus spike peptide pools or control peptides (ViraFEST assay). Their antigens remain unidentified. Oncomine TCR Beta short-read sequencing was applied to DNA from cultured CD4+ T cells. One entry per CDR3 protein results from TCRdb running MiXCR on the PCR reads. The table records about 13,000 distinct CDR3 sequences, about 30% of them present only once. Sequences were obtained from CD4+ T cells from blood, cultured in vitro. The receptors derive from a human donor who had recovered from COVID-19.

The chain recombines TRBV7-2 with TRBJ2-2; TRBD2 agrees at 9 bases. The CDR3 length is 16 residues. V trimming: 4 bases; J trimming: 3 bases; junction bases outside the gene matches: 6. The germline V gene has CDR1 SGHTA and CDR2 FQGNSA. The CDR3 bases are TGTGCCAGCAGCTCGTGGACTAGCGCTCACACCGGGGAGCTGTTTTTT. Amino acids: CASSSWTSAHTGELFF.

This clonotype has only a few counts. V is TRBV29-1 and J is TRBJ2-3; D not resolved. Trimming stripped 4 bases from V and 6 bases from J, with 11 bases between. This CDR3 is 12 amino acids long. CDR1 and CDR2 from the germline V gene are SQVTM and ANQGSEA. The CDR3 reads CSVAILGDTQYF. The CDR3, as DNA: TGCAGCGTTGCGATCCTGGGGGATACGCAGTATTTT.

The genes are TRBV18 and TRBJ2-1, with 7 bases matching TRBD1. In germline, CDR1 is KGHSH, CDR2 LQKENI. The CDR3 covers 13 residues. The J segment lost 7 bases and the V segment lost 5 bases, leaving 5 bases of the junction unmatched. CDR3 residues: CASSSDRKNEQFF. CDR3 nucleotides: TGTGCCAGCTCATCGGACAGGAAAAATGAGCAGTTCTTC.

The CDR3 bases are TGTGCCAGCCGGTTCGACCCCTCCTCCTACAATGAGCAGTTCTTC. Its translation is CASRFDPSSYNEQFF. This chain links TRBV6-1 with TRBJ2-1; D is undetermined. Germline V gene lookup returns CDR1 MNHNS and CDR2 SASEGT. This CDR3 comprises 15 residues. The ends were cut back, 8 bases at V and 0 bases at J, with 14 bases in the middle.

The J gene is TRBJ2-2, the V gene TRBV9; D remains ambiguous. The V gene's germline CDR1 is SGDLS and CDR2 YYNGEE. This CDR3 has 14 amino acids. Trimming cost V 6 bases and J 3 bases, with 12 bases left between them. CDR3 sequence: CASTIGPYTGELFF. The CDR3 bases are TGTGCCAGCACCATCGGACCATACACCGGGGAGCTGTTTTTT.

CDR3 region: CASSLGVTGTNYGYTF. DNA for the CDR3: TGCGCCAGCAGCTTGGGGGTGACAGGCACTAACTATGGCTACACCTTC. The chain joins TRBV5-1 to TRBJ1-2; TRBD1 might be the D (6 bases). The CDR3 is 16 residues long. Germline V gene sequence: CDR1 SGHRS, CDR2 YFSETQ. V was trimmed by 0 bases and J by 0 bases, leaving 12 bases between them.

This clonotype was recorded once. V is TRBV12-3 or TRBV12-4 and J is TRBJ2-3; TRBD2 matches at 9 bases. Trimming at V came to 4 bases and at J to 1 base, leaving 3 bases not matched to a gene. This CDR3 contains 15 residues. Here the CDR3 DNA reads TGTGCCAGCAGTTGGGCTAGCGGGGGCACAGATACGCAGTATTTT. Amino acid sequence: CASSWASGGTDTQYF.

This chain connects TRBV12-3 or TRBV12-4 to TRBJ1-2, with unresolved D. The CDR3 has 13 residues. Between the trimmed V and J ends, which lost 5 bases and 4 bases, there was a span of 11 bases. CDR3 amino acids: CASSLPGSYGYTF. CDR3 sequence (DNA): TGTGCCAGCAGTCTTCCCGGGAGCTATGGCTACACCTTC.

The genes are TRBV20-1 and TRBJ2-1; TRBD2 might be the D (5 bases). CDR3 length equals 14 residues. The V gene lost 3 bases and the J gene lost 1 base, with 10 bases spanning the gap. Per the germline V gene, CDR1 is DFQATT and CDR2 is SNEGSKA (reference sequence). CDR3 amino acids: CSASSWRSYNEQFF. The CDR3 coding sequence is TGCAGTGCTAGCAGTTGGAGGTCCTACAATGAGCAGTTCTTC.

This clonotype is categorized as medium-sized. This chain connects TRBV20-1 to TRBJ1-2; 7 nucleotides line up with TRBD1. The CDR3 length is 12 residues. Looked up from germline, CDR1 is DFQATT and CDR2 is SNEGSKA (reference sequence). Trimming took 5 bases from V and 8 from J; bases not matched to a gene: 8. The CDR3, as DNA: TGCAGTGCTCAGACAGGGATTCTGGGCTACACCTTC. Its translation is CSAQTGILGYTF.

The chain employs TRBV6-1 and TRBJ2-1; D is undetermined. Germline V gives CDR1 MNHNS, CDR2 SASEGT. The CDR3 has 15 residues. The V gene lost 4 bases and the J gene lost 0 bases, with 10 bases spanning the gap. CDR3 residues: CASSGQASSYNEQFF. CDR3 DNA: TGTGCCAGCAGTGGGCAGGCGAGCTCCTACAATGAGCAGTTCTTC.

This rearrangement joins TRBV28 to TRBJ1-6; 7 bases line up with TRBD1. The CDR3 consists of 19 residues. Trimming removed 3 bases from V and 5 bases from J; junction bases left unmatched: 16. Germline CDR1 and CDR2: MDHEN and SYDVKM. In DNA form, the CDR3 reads TGTGCCAGCAGTTTTGGGGGCAGCCGGACAGGACTTAATAATTCACCCCTCCACTTT. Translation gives CASSFGGSRTGLNNSPLHF.

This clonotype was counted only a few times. In DNA, the CDR3 is TGTGCCAGCAGTCCCTCCGGGACAGGGACTGAAGCTTTCTTT. Its translation is CASSPSGTGTEAFF. The gene calls are TRBV12-3 or TRBV12-4 and TRBJ1-1; 9 nucleotides line up with TRBD1. The CDR3 spans 14 residues. Losses at the gene ends were 5 bases for V and 5 bases for J; bases not matched to a gene: 6.

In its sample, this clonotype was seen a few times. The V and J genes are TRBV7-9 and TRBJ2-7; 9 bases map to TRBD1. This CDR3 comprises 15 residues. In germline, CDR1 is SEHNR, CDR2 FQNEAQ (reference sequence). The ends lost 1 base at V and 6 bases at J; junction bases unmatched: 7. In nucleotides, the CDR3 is TGTGCCAGCAGCTTAGTACAGGGGGCAATGCGCGAGCAGTACTTC. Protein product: CASSLVQGAMREQYF.

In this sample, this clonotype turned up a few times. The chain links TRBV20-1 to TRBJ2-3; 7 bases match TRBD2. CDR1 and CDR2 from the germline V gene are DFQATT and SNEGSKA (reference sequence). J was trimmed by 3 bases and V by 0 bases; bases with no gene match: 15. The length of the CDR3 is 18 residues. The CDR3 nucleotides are TGCAGTGCTAGAGATTCGGGACTATTGGGGGTGGCGACAGATACGCAGTATTTT. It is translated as CSARDSGLLGVATDTQYF.

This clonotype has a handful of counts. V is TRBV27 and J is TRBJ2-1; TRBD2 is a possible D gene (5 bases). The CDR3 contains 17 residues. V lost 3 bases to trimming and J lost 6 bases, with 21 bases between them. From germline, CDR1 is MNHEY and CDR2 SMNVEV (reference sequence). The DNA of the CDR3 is TGTGCCAGCAGTTTGATCTCAGCGGCTAGCAGAGGCAATGAGCAGTTCTTC. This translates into CASSLISAASRGNEQFF.

The CDR3 region has the DNA TGTGCCAGCACCCGGACAGGGGCCATATCCTACGAGCAGTACTTC. Residues: CASTRTGAISYEQYF. The chain is built from TRBV25-1 and TRBJ2-7, with TRBD1 matching over 9 bases. This CDR3 comprises 15 residues. From germline, CDR1 is MGHDK and CDR2 SYGVNS. J lost 1 base, V lost 7 bases, and 8 bases had no gene match.

The CDR3 loop is CSAPGDTYNEQFF. The CDR3 coding sequence is TGCAGTGCCCCGGGGGACACCTACAATGAGCAGTTCTTC. The chain recombines TRBV20-1 with TRBJ2-1; tentatively, D is TRBD1 or TRBD2 (6 bases each). The V gene lost 6 bases and the J gene lost 2 bases, with 11 bases spanning the gap. This CDR3 contains 13 residues. Per germline, CDR1 DFQATT and CDR2 SNEGSKA (reference sequence).

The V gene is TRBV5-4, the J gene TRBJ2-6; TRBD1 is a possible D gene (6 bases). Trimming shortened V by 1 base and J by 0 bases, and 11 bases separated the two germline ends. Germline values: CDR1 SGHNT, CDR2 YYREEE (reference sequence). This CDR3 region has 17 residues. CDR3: CASSLRTVSSGANVLTF. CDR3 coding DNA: TGTGCCAGCAGCTTGCGGACAGTCAGCTCTGGGGCCAACGTCCTGACTTTC.

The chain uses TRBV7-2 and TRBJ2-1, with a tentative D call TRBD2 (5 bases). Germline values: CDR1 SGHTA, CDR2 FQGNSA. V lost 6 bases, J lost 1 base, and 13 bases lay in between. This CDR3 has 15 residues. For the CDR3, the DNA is TGTGCCAGCAGTTTGGGAGCGAGATCCTACAATGAGCAGTTCTTC. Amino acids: CASSLGARSYNEQFF.

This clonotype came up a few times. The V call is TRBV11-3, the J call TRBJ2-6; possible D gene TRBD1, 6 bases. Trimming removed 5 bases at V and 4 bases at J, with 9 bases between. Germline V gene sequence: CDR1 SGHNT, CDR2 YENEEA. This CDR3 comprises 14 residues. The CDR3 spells CASSPGGGANVLTF. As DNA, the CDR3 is TGTGCCAGCAGCCCTGGGGGCGGGGCCAACGTCCTGACTTTC.